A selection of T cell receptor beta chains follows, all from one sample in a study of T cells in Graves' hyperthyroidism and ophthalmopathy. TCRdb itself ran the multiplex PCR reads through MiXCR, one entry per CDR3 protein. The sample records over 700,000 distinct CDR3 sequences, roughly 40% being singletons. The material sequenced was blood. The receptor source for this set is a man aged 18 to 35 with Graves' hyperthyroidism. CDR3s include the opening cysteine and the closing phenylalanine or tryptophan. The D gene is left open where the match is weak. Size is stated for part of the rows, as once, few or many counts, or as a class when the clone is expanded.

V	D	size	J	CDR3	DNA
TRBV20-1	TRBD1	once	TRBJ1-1	CSARDSRTGGGTEAFF	TGCAGTGCTAGAGATAGCCGGACAGGGGGAGGCACTGAAGCTTTCTTT
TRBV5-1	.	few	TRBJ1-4	CASSGGDGNNEKLFF	TGCGCCAGCAGCGGGGGGGACGGAAACAATGAAAAACTGTTTTTT
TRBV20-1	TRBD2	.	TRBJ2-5	CSGDWTSRQETQYF	TGCAGTGGGGACTGGACTAGTAGACAAGAGACCCAGTACTTC
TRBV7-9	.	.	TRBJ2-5	CASTQKGGLGQETQYF	TGCGCCAGCACCCAAAAGGGCGGTTTGGGCCAAGAGACCCAGTACTTC
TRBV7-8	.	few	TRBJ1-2	CASSLGVEHYGYTF	TGTGCCAGCAGCTTAGGGGTTGAGCACTATGGCTACACCTTC
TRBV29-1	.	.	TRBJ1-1	CSSSSGHQNTEAFF	TGCAGCAGTTCCTCGGGACACCAGAACACTGAAGCTTTCTTT
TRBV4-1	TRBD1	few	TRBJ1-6	CASSQGQASNSPLHF	TGCGCCAGCAGCCAGGGACAGGCTTCTAATTCACCCCTCCACTTT
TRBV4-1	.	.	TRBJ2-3	CASSRSPGTPSTDTQYF	TGCGCCAGCAGTCGGTCCCCCGGGACGCCAAGCACAGATACGCAGTATTTT
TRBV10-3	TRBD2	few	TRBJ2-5	CASSETSGEVETQYF	TGTGCCAGCAGTGAGACTAGCGGGGAAGTCGAGACCCAGTACTTC
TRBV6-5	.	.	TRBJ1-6	CAISYSTYSPLHF	TGTGCCATCAGTTACTCGACATATTCACCCCTCCACTTT
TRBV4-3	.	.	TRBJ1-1	CASSQEVKATEAFF	TGCGCCAGCAGCCAAGAGGTCAAGGCCACTGAAGCTTTCTTT
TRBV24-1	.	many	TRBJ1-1	CATSPLPSSTGEAFF	TGTGCCACCAGTCCCTTACCCTCTTCGACGGGCGAAGCTTTCTTT
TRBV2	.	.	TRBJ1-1	CASSEERLVGAFF	TGTGCCAGCAGTGAAGAACGGCTTGTGGGAGCTTTCTTT
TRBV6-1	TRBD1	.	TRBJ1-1	CASTGRGLFF	TGTGCCAGCACTGGCAGGGGGCTATTCTTT
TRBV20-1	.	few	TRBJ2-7	CSARDGEDEQYF	TGCAGTGCTAGAGATGGCGAGGACGAGCAGTACTTC
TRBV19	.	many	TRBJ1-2	CASSLGGSGLLYGYTF	TGTGCCAGTAGCCTTGGGGGGTCTGGACTTCTCTATGGCTACACCTTC